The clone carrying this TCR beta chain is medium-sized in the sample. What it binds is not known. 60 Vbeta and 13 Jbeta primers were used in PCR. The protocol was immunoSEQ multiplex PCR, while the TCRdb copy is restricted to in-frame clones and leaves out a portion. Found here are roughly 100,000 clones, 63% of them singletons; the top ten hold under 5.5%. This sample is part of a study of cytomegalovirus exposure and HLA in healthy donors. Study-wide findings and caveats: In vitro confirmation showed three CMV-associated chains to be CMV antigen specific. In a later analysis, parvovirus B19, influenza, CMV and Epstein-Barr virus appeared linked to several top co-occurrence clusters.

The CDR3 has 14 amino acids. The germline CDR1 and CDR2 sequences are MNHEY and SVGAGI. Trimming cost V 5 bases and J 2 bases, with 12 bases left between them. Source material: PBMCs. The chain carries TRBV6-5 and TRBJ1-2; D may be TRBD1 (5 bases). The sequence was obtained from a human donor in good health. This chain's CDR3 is CASSLRETNYGYTF. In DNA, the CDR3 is TGTGCCAGCAGTCTCAGGGAAACCAACTATGGCTACACCTTC.